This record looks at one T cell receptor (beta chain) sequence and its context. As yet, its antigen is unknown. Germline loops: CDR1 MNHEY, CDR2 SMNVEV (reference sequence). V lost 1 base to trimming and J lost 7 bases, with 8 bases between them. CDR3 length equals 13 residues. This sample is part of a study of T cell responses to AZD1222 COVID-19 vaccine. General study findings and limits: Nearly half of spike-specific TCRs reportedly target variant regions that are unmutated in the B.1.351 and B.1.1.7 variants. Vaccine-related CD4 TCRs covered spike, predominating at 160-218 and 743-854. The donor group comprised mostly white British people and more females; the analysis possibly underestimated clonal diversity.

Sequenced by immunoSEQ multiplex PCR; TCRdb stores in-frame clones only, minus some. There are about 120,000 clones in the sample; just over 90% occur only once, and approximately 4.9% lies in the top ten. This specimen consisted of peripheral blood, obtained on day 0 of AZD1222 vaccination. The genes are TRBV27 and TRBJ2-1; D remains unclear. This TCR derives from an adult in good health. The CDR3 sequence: CASSLYTENEQFF. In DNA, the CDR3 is TGTGCCAGCAGTTTATACACAGAAAATGAGCAGTTCTTC.